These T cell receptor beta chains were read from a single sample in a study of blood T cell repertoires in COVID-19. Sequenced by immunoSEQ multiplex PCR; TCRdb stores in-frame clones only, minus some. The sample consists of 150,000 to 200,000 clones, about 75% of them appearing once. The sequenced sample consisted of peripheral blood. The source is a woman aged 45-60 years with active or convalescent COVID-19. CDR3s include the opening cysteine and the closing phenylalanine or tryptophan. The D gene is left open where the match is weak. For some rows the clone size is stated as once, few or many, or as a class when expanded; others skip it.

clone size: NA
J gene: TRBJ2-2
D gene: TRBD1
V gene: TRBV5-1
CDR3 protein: CASSLARGTGELFF
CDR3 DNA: TGCGCCAGCAGCTTGGCCAGGGGGACCGGGGAGCTGTTTTTT

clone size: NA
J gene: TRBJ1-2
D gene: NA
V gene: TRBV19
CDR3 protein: CASSRPRGIYRANYGYTF
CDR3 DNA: TGTGCCAGTAGCCGCCCCAGGGGTATCTACAGGGCTAACTATGGCTACACCTTC

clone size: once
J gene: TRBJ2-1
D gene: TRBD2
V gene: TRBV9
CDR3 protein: CASSPQTSGSYNEQFF
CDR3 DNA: TGTGCCAGCAGCCCTCAGACTAGCGGGTCCTACAATGAGCAGTTCTTC

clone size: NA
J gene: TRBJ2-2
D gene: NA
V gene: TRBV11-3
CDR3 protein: CASSLRRSVGELFF
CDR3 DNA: TGTGCCAGCAGCTTAAGAAGAAGCGTCGGGGAGCTGTTTTTT

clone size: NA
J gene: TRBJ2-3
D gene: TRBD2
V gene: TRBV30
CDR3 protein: CAWRIAGAVTDTQYF
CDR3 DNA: TGTGCCTGGAGGATAGCGGGGGCCGTCACAGATACGCAGTATTTT

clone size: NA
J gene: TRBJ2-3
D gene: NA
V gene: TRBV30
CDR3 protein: CAWTKLLTDTQYF
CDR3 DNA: TGTGCCTGGACGAAACTACTCACAGATACGCAGTATTTT

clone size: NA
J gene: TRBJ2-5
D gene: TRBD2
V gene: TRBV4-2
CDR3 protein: CASSQEGGTSGIQETQYF
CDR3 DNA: TGTGCCAGCAGCCAAGAAGGAGGGACTAGCGGGATCCAAGAGACCCAGTACTTC

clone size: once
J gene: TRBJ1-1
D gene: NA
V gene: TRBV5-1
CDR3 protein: CASSLQGSNTEAFF
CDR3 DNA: TGCGCCAGCAGCTTGCAGGGTTCGAACACTGAAGCTTTCTTT

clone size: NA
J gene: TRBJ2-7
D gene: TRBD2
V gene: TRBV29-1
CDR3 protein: CSASTGTSGRVHEQYF
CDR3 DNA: TGCAGCGCCTCGACCGGGACTAGCGGGAGAGTCCACGAGCAGTACTTC

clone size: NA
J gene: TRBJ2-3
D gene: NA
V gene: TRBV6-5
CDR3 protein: CASRIHSTGDTQYF
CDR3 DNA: TGTGCCAGCAGAATCCACTCAACGGGAGATACGCAGTATTTT

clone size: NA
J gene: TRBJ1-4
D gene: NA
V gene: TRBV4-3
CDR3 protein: CPRIACGGTEKLFF
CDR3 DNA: TGCCCTAGGATTGCCTGCGGGGGAACCGAAAAACTGTTTTTT

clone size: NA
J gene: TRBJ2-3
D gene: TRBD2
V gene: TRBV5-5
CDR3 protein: CASGLAGTTDTQYF
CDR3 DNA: TGTGCCAGCGGACTAGCGGGGACCACAGATACGCAGTATTTT

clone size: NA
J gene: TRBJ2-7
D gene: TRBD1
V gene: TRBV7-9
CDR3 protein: CASSLPRDRGLTSYEQYF
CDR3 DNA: TGTGCCAGCAGCTTACCCCGGGACAGGGGGCTCACGTCCTACGAGCAGTACTTC

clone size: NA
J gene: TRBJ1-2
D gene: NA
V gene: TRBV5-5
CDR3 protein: CASSLEPGNYGYTF
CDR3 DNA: TGTGCCAGCAGCTTGGAACCGGGGAACTATGGCTACACCTTC

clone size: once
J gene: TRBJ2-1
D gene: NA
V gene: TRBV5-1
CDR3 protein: CASSLDAKRQFF
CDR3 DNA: TGCGCCAGCAGCTTGGATGCAAAGCGCCAGTTCTTC

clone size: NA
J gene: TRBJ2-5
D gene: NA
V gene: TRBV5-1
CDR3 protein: CASSPPRAVVQETQYF
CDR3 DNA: TGCGCCAGCAGCCCCCCGAGGGCGGTAGTTCAAGAGACCCAGTACTTC

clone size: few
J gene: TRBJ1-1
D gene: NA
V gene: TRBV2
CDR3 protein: CASSEVAWSNTEAFF
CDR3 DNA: TGTGCCAGCAGTGAAGTGGCATGGTCCAACACTGAAGCTTTCTTT

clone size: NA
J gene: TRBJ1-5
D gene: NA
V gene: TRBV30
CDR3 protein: CAWSVLGGDQPQHF
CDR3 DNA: TGTGCCTGGAGTGTTTTGGGAGGGGATCAGCCCCAGCATTTT

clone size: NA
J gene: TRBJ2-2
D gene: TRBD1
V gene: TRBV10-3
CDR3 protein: CAISADRATGELFF
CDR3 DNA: TGTGCCATCAGTGCCGACAGGGCAACCGGGGAGCTGTTTTTT

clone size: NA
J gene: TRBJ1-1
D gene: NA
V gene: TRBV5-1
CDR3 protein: CASSFGGNTEAFF
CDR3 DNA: TGCGCCAGCAGCTTTGGGGGCAACACTGAAGCTTTCTTT

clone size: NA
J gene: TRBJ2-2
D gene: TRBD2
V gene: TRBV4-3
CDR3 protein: CASSLREAGAGAGELFF
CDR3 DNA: TGCGCCAGCAGCCTCAGGGAAGCGGGAGCTGGGGCCGGGGAGCTGTTTTTT

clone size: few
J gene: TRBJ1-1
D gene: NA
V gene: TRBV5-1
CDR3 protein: CASSLGGAGEMNTEAFF
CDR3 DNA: TGCGCCAGCAGCTTGGGAGGGGCAGGGGAGATGAACACTGAAGCTTTCTTT

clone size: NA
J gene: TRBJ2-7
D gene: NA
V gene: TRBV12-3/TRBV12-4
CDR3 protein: CASSLTETYEQYF
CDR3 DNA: TGTGCCAGCAGTTTAACTGAGACCTACGAGCAGTACTTC

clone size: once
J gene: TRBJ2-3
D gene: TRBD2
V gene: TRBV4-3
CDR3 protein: CASSQDVGTRKTDTQYF
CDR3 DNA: TGCGCCAGCAGCCAAGACGTTGGGACTAGAAAAACAGATACGCAGTATTTT

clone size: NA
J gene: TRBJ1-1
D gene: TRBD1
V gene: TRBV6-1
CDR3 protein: CASSDQDRGMVAFF
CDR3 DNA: TGTGCCAGCAGTGATCAGGACAGGGGGATGGTAGCTTTCTTT

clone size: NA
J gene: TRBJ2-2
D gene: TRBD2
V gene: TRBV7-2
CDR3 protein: CASSFTSGRESGELFF
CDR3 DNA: TGTGCCAGCAGCTTTACTAGCGGGAGGGAGTCCGGGGAGCTGTTTTTT

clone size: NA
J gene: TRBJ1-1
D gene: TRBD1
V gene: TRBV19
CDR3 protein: CASSLGTEWTEAFF
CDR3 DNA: TGTGCCAGTAGTTTAGGGACAGAGTGGACTGAAGCTTTCTTT

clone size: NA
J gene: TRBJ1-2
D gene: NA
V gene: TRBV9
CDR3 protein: CASSGAAGSRGYGYTF
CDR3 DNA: TGTGCCAGCAGCGGTGCGGCGGGGTCCCGGGGGTATGGCTACACCTTC

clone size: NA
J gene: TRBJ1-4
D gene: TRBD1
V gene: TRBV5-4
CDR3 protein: CASSLDRGREKLFF
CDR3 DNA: TGTGCCAGCAGCTTGGACAGGGGTAGGGAAAAACTGTTTTTT

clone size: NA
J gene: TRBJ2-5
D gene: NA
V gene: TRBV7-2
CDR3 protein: CASSLGRSQETQYF
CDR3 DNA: TGTGCCAGCAGCTTAGGGAGGAGCCAAGAGACCCAGTACTTC

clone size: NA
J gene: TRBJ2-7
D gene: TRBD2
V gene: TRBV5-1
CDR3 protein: CASSLGGASGAREQYF
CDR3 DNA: TGCGCCAGCAGCTTGGGTGGGGCTAGCGGGGCCCGTGAGCAGTACTTC

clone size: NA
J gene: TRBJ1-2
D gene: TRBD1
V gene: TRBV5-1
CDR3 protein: CASSSFRQGYTF
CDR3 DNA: TGCGCCAGCAGCTCCTTCAGACAGGGTTACACCTTC

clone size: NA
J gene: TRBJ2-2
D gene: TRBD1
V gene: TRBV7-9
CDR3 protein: CASSGGHQGVSTGELFF
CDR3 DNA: TGTGCCAGCAGCGGGGGTCACCAGGGGGTGAGCACCGGGGAGCTGTTTTTT

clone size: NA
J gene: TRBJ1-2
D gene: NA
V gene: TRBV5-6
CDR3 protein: CASSLSTGKANYGYTF
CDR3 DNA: TGTGCCAGCAGCTTGTCAACAGGGAAAGCTAACTATGGCTACACCTTC

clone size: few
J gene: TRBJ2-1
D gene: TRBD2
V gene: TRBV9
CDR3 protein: CASSPAGGGEQFF
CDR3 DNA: TGTGCCAGCAGCCCAGCGGGAGGAGGTGAGCAGTTCTTC

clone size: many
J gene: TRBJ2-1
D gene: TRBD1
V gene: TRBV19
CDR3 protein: CASSPGTGDFYNEQFF
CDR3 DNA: TGTGCCAGTAGTCCAGGGACAGGGGACTTCTACAATGAGCAGTTCTTC

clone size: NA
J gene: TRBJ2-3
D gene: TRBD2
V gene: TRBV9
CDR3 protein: CASSAGLAGADTQYF
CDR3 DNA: TGTGCCAGCAGCGCGGGACTAGCGGGGGCAGATACGCAGTATTTT

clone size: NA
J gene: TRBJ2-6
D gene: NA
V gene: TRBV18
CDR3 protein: CASSPARLSGANVLTF
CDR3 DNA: TGTGCCAGCTCACCCGCGAGACTCTCTGGGGCCAACGTCCTGACTTTC

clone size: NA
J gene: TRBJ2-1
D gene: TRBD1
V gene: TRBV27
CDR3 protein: CASSPRTGAYNEQFF
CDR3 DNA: TGTGCCAGCAGTCCCCGGACAGGGGCTTACAATGAGCAGTTCTTC

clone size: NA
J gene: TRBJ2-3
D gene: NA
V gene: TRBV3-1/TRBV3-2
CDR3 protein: CASSQVPGGSGDTQYF
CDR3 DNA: TGTGCCAGCAGCCAAGTCCCTGGGGGCTCAGGGGATACGCAGTATTTT

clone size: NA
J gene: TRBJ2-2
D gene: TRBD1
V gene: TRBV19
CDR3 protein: CASTLGQAVTGELFF
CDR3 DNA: TGTGCCAGTACGCTGGGACAGGCGGTCACCGGGGAGCTGTTTTTT

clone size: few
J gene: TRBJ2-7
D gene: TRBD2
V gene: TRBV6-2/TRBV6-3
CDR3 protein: CASSYSIGRERTYEQYF
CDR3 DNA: TGTGCCAGCAGTTACTCGATAGGGCGGGAGAGGACCTACGAGCAGTACTTC

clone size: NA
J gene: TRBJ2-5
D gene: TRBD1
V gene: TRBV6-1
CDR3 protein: CASSEALGQGQETQYF
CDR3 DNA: TGTGCCAGCAGTGAAGCCCTCGGACAGGGACAAGAGACCCAGTACTTC

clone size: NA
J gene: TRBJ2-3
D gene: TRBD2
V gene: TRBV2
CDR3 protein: CASSEALTSGIYTQYF
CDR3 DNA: TGTGCCAGCAGTGAAGCGCTAACTAGCGGGATATATACGCAGTATTTT

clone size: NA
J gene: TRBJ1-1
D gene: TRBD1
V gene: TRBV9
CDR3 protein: CASSVVTGGISEAFF
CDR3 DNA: TGTGCCAGCAGCGTAGTAACAGGGGGTATTTCTGAAGCTTTCTTT

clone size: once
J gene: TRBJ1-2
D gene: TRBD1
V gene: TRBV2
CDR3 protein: CASSETGTGGANYGYTF
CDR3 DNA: TGTGCCAGCAGTGAAACCGGGACAGGGGGAGCTAACTATGGCTACACCTTC

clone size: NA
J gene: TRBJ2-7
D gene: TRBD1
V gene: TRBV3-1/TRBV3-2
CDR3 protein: CASSQGNRGTNSYEQYF
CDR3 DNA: TGTGCCAGCAGCCAAGGGAACAGGGGAACTAACTCCTACGAGCAGTACTTC

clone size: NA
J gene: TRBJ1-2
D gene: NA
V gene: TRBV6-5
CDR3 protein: CASTGVGRSNYGYTF
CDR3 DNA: TGTGCCAGCACAGGGGTTGGACGGAGTAACTATGGCTACACCTTC

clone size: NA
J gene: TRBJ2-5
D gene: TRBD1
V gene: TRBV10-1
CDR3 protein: CASGDSQETQYF
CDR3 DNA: TGCGCCAGCGGGGACAGCCAAGAGACCCAGTACTTC

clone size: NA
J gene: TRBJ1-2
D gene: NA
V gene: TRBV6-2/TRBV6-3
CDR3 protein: CASSYWRQLANYGYTF
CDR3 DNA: TGTGCCAGCAGTTACTGGCGGCAGTTAGCTAACTATGGCTACACCTTC

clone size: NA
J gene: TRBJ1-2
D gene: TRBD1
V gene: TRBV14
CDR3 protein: CASSPGQGPYGYTF
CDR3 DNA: TGTGCCAGCAGCCCGGGACAGGGTCCCTATGGCTACACCTTC

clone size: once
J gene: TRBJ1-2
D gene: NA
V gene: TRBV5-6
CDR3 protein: CASRLRGSYGYTF
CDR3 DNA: TGTGCCAGCAGGTTGCGGGGGTCCTATGGCTACACCTTC